The 26 T cell receptor beta chains given below trace back to one sample, sequenced in a study of breast tumors, draining lymph nodes, adjacent tissues. In TCRdb, the multiplex PCR reads were re-called with MiXCR into one record per CDR3 protein. The sample lists 55,000 to 75,000 distinct CDR3 sequences, approximately 45% occurring once. The specimen was breast tumor tissue. The source of these receptors is a female donor with breast cancer. Some clones in this sample may be carry-over from other donors' samples.

On this clonotype: One end of the junction varies from germline; a read error may be responsible. This chain uses TRBV11-2 with TRBJ2-6, with D tentatively TRBD2 (6 bases). This CDR3 comprises 13 residues. Looked up from germline, CDR1 is SGHAT and CDR2 is FQNNGV. This CDR3 reads CASSGTEATVLTF. DNA of the CDR3: TGTGCCAGCAGCGGGACTGAGGCCACCGTCCTGACTTTC.

As for this clonotype: This may arise from a read error, as a much more abundant clone is one base away. V usage is TRBV12-3 or TRBV12-4 and J usage is TRBJ2-7, with D maybe TRBD2 (6 bases). The CDR3 extends over 12 amino acids. DNA for the CDR3: TGTACCAGCGGGTGGACGCTGGGCGAGCAGTACTTC. Its translation is CTSGWTLGEQYF.

This clonotype showed up many times. A read error may be the cause here, since a much bigger clone is one base away. Likely a read error: the CDR3 ends without its conserved phenylalanine or tryptophan. This chain joins TRBV7-7 and TRBJ2-5; 10 bases align to TRBD1. The germline V gene encodes CDR1 SSHAT and CDR2 FNYEAQ (reference sequence). The CDR3 runs 14 residues. CDR3 sequence reads: CASSSGQGSETQYL. For the CDR3, the DNA is TGTGCTAGCAGTTCGGGACAGGGGAGTGAGACCCAGTACCTC.

The rearrangement links TRBV6-5 to TRBJ2-4; 8 nucleotides agree with TRBD1. Unmatched junction bases numbered 7, after V lost 8 bases and J lost 7 bases. The CDR3 is 13 residues long. The germline V gene encodes CDR1 MNHEY and CDR2 SVGAGI. CDR3 protein: CASGAGTGNIQYF. CDR3 DNA sequence: TGTGCCAGCGGGGCCGGGACAGGCAACATTCAGTACTTC.

Concerning this clonotype itself: At one boundary the junction diverges from the germline segment, which might be a read error. V and J are TRBV6-6 and TRBJ1-1; D is possibly TRBD1 (5 bases). Germline CDR1 MNHNY, CDR2 SVGAGI (reference sequence). The CDR3 loop spans 13 amino acids. CDR3 protein: CASSYLGQGEASF. The CDR3 DNA sequence: TGTGCCAGCAGTTACTTGGGCCAAGGGGAAGCTTCCTTT.

The V and J genes are TRBV15 and TRBJ2-3; tentatively, D is TRBD2 (5 bases). V was pared by 3 bases and J by 1 base, with 11 bases between. This CDR3 contains 15 residues. CDR1 is LNHNV and CDR2 is YYDKDF in the germline V gene (reference sequence). The CDR3 reads CATSSSVRGTDTQYF. The CDR3 DNA sequence: TGTGCCACCAGCAGTAGCGTACGTGGCACAGATACGCAGTATTTT.

This clonotype occurred a few times. One base away lies a much larger clone, so this may be a sequencing read error. The V and J genes are TRBV7-9 and TRBJ2-3; 14 nucleotides match TRBD2. The germline gives CDR1 SEHNR, CDR2 FQNEAQ (reference sequence). This CDR3 has 17 residues. The DNA for the CDR3 is TGTGCCAGCGGTCGGACTAGCGGGGGGACTAGCACAGATCCGCAGTATTTT. It codes for CASGRTSGGTSTDPQYF. Full variable domain (missing parts from reference TRBV7-9 and TRBJ2-3): DTGVSQNPRHKITKRGQNVTFRCDPISEHNRLYWYRQTLGQGPEFLTYFQNEAQLEKSRLLSDRFSAERPKGSFSTLEIQRTEQGDSAMYLCASGRTSGGTSTDPQYFGPGTRLTVL.

A word on this clonotype: A junction end diverges from the germline sequence, so it may reflect a read error. The chain has TRBV2 and TRBJ2-4; tentatively, D is TRBD2 (6 bases). The CDR3 length is 15 residues. Germline loops: CDR1 SNHLY, CDR2 FYNNEI. The CDR3 loop is CASSVTSPPYGIQHF. The CDR3 DNA sequence: TGTGCCAGCAGTGTTACTAGCCCGCCTTACGGCATTCAGCACTTC.

The V call is TRBV2, the J call TRBJ1-4; D is perhaps TRBD1 (6 bases). This CDR3 has 14 amino acids. Germline-derived CDR1 and CDR2 are SNHLY and FYNNEI. This chain's CDR3 is CARDHGGPEGKLFF. The CDR3, as DNA: TGTGCTAGAGATCATGGGGGCCCTGAGGGAAAACTGTTTTTT.

V gene TRBV2 combines with J gene TRBJ2-3; D ambiguous. With 10 bases removed from V and 0 bases from J, the gap between germline ends came to 14 bases. Germline values: CDR1 SNHLY, CDR2 FYNNEI. There are 14 residues in the CDR3. The CDR3 here is CATSSGRSTDTQYF. CDR3 nucleotides: TGTGCCACCAGCTCCGGGCGGAGCACAGATACGCAGTATTTT.

V and J are TRBV12-3 or TRBV12-4 and TRBJ2-2; D is undetermined. CDR3 length equals 16 residues. Trimming removed 4 bases at V and 3 bases at J, with 15 bases between. CDR3 sequence reads: CASSSANYGYTGELFF. For the CDR3, the DNA is TGTGCCAGCAGTTCGGCTAACTATGGCTACACCGGGGAGCTGTTTTTT.

This clonotype occurred a few times. The J gene is TRBJ1-5, the V gene TRBV2, with D possibly matching TRBD1 (5 bases). The ends were cut back, 5 bases at V and 11 bases at J, with 25 bases in the middle. CDR3 size: 16 residues. From germline, CDR1 is SNHLY and CDR2 FYNNEI. CDR3 sequence: CASSPTLGEVVETQHF. The DNA of the CDR3 is TGTGCCAGCAGTCCTACCTTGGGGGAGGTCGTAGAGACCCAGCATTTT. The full variable domain, in which reference TRBV2 and TRBJ1-5 provide the parts outside the CDR3, is EPEVTQTPSHQVTQMGQEVILRCVPISNHLYFYWYRQILGQKVEFLVSFYNNEISEKSEIFDDQFSVERPDGSNFTLKIRSTKLEDSAMYFCASSPTLGEVVETQHFGDGTRLSIL.

Note on this clonotype: A single base separates this from a much larger clone, so it may be a read error. The J gene is TRBJ2-5, the V gene TRBV12-3 or TRBV12-4, with D unclear. Trimming took off 3 bases at V and 5 bases at J, with 13 bases between the two ends. The CDR3 consists of 14 residues. In DNA, the CDR3 is TGTGCCAGCAGTTTCCGAGTCCTGAGGGAGACCCAGTACTTC. Translated: CASSFRVLRETQYF.

This clonotype was seen ten or more times. The chain combines TRBV9 with TRBJ1-2, with 7 bases aligning to TRBD1. Germline trimming cut 4 bases from V and 4 bases from J; bases unmatched to any gene: 10. The germline V gene encodes CDR1 SGDLS and CDR2 YYNGEE. The CDR3 has 15 residues. The CDR3: CASSIDREESYGYTF. The DNA for the CDR3 is TGTGCCAGCAGCATCGACAGGGAAGAGAGCTATGGCTACACCTTC.

J is TRBJ1-1 and V is TRBV19; D call uncertain. The CDR3 length is 13 residues. Germline values: CDR1 LNHDA, CDR2 SQIVND (reference sequence). The V end lost 3 bases, the J end lost 4 bases, and 9 bases lay between the germline ends. CDR3: CASSIGLSTEAFF. DNA for the CDR3: TGTGCCAGTAGTATTGGACTCTCCACTGAAGCTTTCTTT. The variable domain in full, with the rest retrieved from reference TRBV19 and TRBJ1-1, is DGGITQSPKYLFRKEGQNVTLSCEQNLNHDAMYWYRQDPGQGLRLIYYSQIVNDFQKGDIAEGYSVSREKKESFPLTVTSAQKNPTAFYLCASSIGLSTEAFFGQGTRLTVV.

This clonotype occurred a few times. This chain joins TRBV2 and TRBJ1-2; the match to TRBD1 covers 10 bases. The V gene end was trimmed by 5 bases and the J gene end by 2 bases; junction bases not matched to a gene: 11. Germline CDR1 SNHLY, CDR2 FYNNEI. The CDR3 contains 17 residues. The DNA for the CDR3 is TGTGCCAGCAGTTCCGGGACAGGGGTCCCCTTGAACTATGGCTACACCTTC. Protein: CASSSGTGVPLNYGYTF.

The chain employs TRBV20-1 and TRBJ2-7, with a tentative D call TRBD1 (7 bases). Per germline, CDR1 DFQATT and CDR2 SNEGSKA (reference sequence). The V end was cut by 3 bases, the J end by 0 bases, with 15 bases between. The CDR3 is 15 amino acids. CDR3 loop: CSARAGQLPSYEQYF. CDR3 DNA: TGCAGTGCTAGGGCGGGACAGCTACCCTCCTACGAGCAGTACTTC.

This clonotype was counted ten times or more. V usage is TRBV11-3 and J usage is TRBJ2-3; 8 positions agree with TRBD2. Losses at the gene ends were 5 bases for V and 5 bases for J; bases not matched to a gene: 9. This CDR3 contains 15 residues. The germline gives CDR1 SGHNT, CDR2 YENEEA. The CDR3 protein is CASSLGGGLEDTQYF. CDR3 bases: TGTGCCAGCAGCCTAGGCGGGGGGCTGGAAGATACGCAGTATTTT.

This clonotype was detected many times. The chain is built from TRBV12-3 or TRBV12-4 and TRBJ2-7; TRBD1 or TRBD2 may be the D gene (5 bases each). V dropped 3 bases and J dropped 7 bases, with 13 bases sitting between them. This CDR3 is built from 13 residues. The CDR3 sequence is CASSLGTLNEQYF. CDR3 DNA sequence: TGTGCCAGCAGTTTGGGGACGTTGAATGAGCAGTACTTC.

This clonotype was counted many times. The chain is built from TRBV19 and TRBJ2-1; TRBD1 matches 9 bases. CDR1 and CDR2 (germline): LNHDA, SQIVND (reference sequence). This CDR3 has 13 amino acids. V lost 6 bases to trimming and J lost 8 bases; unmatched junction nucleotides: 5. The CDR3 DNA follows: TGTGCCAGTAGCCGGGACAGGGACCATGAGCAGTTCTTC. Translation: CASSRDRDHEQFF.

This clonotype was seen at least ten times. V and J are TRBV30 and TRBJ1-5, with D uncertain. Germline V gives CDR1 GTSNPN, CDR2 SVGIG (reference sequence). V was cut by 1 base and J by 0 bases, with 10 bases left in between. The CDR3 is 15 amino acids. CDR3 region: CAWSGIGNSNQPQHF. The CDR3 DNA follows: TGTGCCTGGAGTGGCATCGGGAATAGCAATCAGCCCCAGCATTTT.

This clonotype was observed a few times. A much larger clone is a single base away; this may be a read error. Given the absence of the conserved phenylalanine or tryptophan at the CDR3 end, a read error is likely. The V call is TRBV7-9, the J call TRBJ2-7, with D unclear. The ends were cut back, 1 base at V and 6 bases at J, with 13 bases in the middle. The germline V gene encodes CDR1 SEHNR and CDR2 FQNEAQ (reference sequence). The CDR3 has 14 amino acids. CDR3 protein: CASSLVTHPREQYL. DNA of the CDR3: TGTGCCAGCAGCTTAGTAACTCACCCCCGCGAGCAGTACCTC.

The chain joins TRBV4-1 to TRBJ2-2, with a weak D call TRBD1 (5 bases). The V and J ends lost 0 bases and 5 bases respectively, with 10 bases between them. CDR1 and CDR2 (germline): MGHRA, YSYEKL. The CDR3 length is 15 residues. CDR3 coding DNA: TGCGCCAGCAGCCAAGAGGTTTCAGGGACCGGGGAGCTGTTTTTT. Translating it yields CASSQEVSGTGELFF.

This clonotype has only a few counts. This sequence joins TRBV7-9 and TRBJ1-1; a possible D gene is TRBD1 (5 bases). From germline, CDR1 is SEHNR and CDR2 FQNEAQ (reference sequence). The CDR3 runs to 13 residues. With 4 bases removed from V and 5 bases from J, the gap between germline ends came to 11 bases. The CDR3 here is CASSSGWGTEAFF. CDR3 bases: TGTGCCAGCAGCTCAGGGTGGGGGACTGAAGCTTTCTTT.

This sequence joins TRBV12-3 or TRBV12-4 and TRBJ2-2; D is perhaps TRBD1 (5 bases). This CDR3 has 16 amino acids. V dropped 5 bases and J dropped 0 bases, with 13 bases sitting between them. For the CDR3, the DNA is TGTGCCAGCAGTCCCCAGGGCTGTGCGAACACCGGGGAGCTGTTTTTT. It is translated as CASSPQGCANTGELFF.

To note about this clonotype: With a much larger clone just one base away, this may be a read error. V is TRBV20-1 and J is TRBJ2-7; D possibly corresponds to TRBD1 (5 bases). The CDR3 totals 16 residues. CDR1 is DFQATT, CDR2 SNEGSKA, per germline (reference sequence). V was pared by 3 bases and J by 3 bases, with 21 bases between. CDR3 coding DNA: TGCAGTGCTAGCGGCCTTTTGACAGTGACCTTCTACGAGCAGTACTTC. It encodes CSASGLLTVTFYEQYF.